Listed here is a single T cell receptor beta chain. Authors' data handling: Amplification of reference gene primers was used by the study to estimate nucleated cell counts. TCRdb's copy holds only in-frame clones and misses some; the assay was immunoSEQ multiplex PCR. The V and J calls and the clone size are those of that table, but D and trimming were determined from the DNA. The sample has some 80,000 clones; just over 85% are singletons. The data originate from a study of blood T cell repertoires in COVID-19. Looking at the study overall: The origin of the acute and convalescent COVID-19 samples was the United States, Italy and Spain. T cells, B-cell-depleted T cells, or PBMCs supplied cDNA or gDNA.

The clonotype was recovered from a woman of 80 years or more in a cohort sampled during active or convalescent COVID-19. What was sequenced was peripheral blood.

The chain's CDR3 is CASSSTVYNSPLHF. CDR3 bases: TGTGCCAGCAGCTCGACAGTTTATAATTCACCCCTCCACTTT. This rearrangement joins TRBV5-4 to TRBJ1-6, with D possibly being TRBD1 (5 bases). This CDR3 has 14 residues. The V and J ends lost 3 bases and 4 bases respectively, with 8 bases between them. Germline V gene lookup returns CDR1 SGHNT and CDR2 YYREEE (reference sequence).